This entry features one T cell receptor (beta chain) sequence. Its antigen is still unknown. The time point is: 2014-2015 season, 7 days after vaccination. Data came from immunoSEQ multiplex PCR; TCRdb stores just in-frame clones and leaves some out. The sample has 3,000 to 4,000 clones; about 88% are singletons. This sample was included in a study of follicular helper T cells after annual influenza vaccination. Study as a whole: After each seasonal flu vaccination, blood came on days 0, 7 and 28. Study observations and caveats: Day 7 ICOS+CD38+ clones were most often found later in ICOS-CD38- cTfh cells.

The CDR3 has 13 amino acids. V gave up 0 bases and J gave up 4 bases, with 5 bases separating them. The V gene's germline CDR1 is SGHRS and CDR2 YFSETQ. The clonotype was recovered from an adult who received the influenza vaccine. The chain couples TRBV5-1 to TRBJ1-5; D ambiguous. Specimen: CXCR5+ CD38- circulating T follicular helper cells from blood, collected 7 days after influenza vaccination. Subset defined: circulating Tfh, non-naive CD4+CXCR5+PD-1+ (ICOS+CD38+ or ICOS-CD38-). CDR3 residues: CASSLDSNQPQHF. The DNA for the CDR3 is TGCGCCAGCAGCTTGGACAGTAATCAGCCCCAGCATTTT.